This T cell receptor (beta chain) was found in a study of cytomegalovirus exposure and HLA in healthy donors. V shed 4 bases, J shed 4 bases, and the junction held 5 bases outside the gene matches. This CDR3 has 15 residues. Germline V lookup: CDR1 SGHAT, CDR2 FQNNGV. Overall study results and limits: Researchers catalogued some 160 TCR beta chains as cytomegalovirus-associated. In a later analysis, common viral pathogens appeared linked to several of the most significant clusters. Most TCR sequences showed up rarely, but some public TCRs showed up in many donors.

In this sample, this clone turned up once. The antigen remains undetermined. PCR used 60 Vbeta primers and 13 Jbeta primers. Data came from immunoSEQ multiplex PCR; TCRdb stores just in-frame clones and leaves some out. The sample has 150,000 or so clones, around two thirds seen once. Source material: PBMCs. The V and J genes are TRBV11-2 and TRBJ2-7; 12 bases are a match to TRBD2. The receptor's source is a young man in good health and CMV-seropositive. CDR3 sequence reads: CASSSSSGGAYEQYF. As DNA, the CDR3 is TGTGCCAGCAGCTCTTCTAGCGGGGGGGCTTACGAGCAGTACTTC. The entire variable domain, with the rest obtained from reference TRBV11-2 and TRBJ2-7, is as follows: EAGVAQSPRYKIIEKRQSVAFWCNPISGHATLYWYQQILGQGPKLLIQFQNNGVVDDSQLPKDRFSAERLKGVDSTLKIQPAKLEDSAVYLCASSSSSGGAYEQYFGPGTRLTVT.